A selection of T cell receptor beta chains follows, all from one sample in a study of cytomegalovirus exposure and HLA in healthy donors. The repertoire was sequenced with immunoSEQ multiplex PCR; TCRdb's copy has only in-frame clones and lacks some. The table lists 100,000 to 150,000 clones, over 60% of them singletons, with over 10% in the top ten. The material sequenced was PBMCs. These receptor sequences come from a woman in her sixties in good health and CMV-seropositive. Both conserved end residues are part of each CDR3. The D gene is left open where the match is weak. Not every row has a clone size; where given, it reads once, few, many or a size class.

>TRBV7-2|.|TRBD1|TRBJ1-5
CASSGQGNQPQHF
TGTGCCAGCTCCGGACAGGGGAATCAGCCCCAGCATTTT
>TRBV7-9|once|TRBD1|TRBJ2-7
CASSPGQGADEQYF
TGTGCCAGCAGCCCGGGACAGGGGGCGGACGAGCAGTACTTC
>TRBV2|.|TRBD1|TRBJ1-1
CASLQGGGSTEAFF
TGTGCCAGCCTACAGGGGGGTGGAAGCACTGAAGCTTTCTTT
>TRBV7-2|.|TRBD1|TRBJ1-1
CASSLLQGDEAFF
TGTGCCAGCAGCCTACTTCAGGGGGATGAAGCTTTCTTT
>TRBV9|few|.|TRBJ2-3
CASSPRGAPNPTDTQYF
TGTGCCAGCTCCCCCCGGGGGGCGCCGAACCCCACAGATACGCAGTATTTT
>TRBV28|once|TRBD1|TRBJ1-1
CASSDYRGRTEAFF
TGTGCCAGCAGCGACTACAGGGGGCGGACTGAAGCTTTCTTT
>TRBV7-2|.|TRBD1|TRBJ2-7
CASSRLPTGAGEQYF
TGTGCCAGCAGCCGCCTACCGACAGGGGCAGGCGAGCAGTACTTC
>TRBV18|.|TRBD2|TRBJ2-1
CASSRQSAGGYNEQFF
TGTGCCAGCTCACGCCAATCAGCGGGAGGCTACAATGAGCAGTTCTTC
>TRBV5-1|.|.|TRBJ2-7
CASSLAGDRNYEQYF
TGCGCCAGCAGCTTGGCTGGTGACAGAAACTACGAGCAGTACTTC
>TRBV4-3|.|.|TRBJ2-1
CASSHESEGDEQFF
TGCGCCAGCAGCCATGAGAGTGAGGGTGATGAGCAGTTCTTC
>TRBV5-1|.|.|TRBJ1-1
CASSLGQGATEAFF
TGCGCCAGCAGCTTGGGGCAGGGTGCCACTGAAGCTTTCTTT
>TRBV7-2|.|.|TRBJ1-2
CASSLDGAGDGYTF
TGTGCCAGCAGCTTAGACGGGGCAGGGGATGGCTACACCTTC
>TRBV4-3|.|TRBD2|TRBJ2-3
CASSQDPRAGGPTDTQYF
TGCGCCAGCAGCCAAGATCCGAGGGCGGGGGGGCCTACAGATACGCAGTATTTT
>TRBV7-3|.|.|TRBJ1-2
CASSLGGDYGYTF
TGTGCCAGCAGCTTGGGGGGAGACTATGGCTACACCTTC
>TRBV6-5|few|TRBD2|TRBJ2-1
CASRAFRGGRSEQFF
TGTGCCAGCAGGGCTTTTCGGGGGGGCCGGAGTGAGCAGTTCTTC
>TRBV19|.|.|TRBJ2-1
CASSIVAGFYNEQFF
TGTGCCAGTAGTATTGTCGCAGGGTTTTACAATGAGCAGTTCTTC
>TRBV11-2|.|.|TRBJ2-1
CASSLAAGIYNEQFF
TGTGCCAGCAGCTTGGCGGCGGGTATCTACAATGAGCAGTTCTTC
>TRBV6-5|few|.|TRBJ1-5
CASSTGKRPNQPQHF
TGTGCCAGCAGTACAGGGAAAAGGCCAAATCAGCCCCAGCATTTT
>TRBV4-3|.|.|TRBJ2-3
CASSQDSLTRTTQYF
TGCGCCAGCAGCCAAGATTCCCTGACTAGGACTACGCAGTATTTT
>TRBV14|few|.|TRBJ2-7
CASSPQLGGGYEQYF
TGTGCCAGCAGCCCCCAGTTAGGGGGGGGGTACGAGCAGTACTTC
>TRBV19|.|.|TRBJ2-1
CASSIGFGSVEVNEQFF
TGTGCCAGTAGTATAGGATTTGGGTCTGTAGAGGTCAATGAGCAGTTCTTC
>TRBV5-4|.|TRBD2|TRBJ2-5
CASSLGSGAFQETQYF
TGTGCCAGCAGCTTGGGTAGCGGGGCATTCCAGGAGACCCAGTACTTC
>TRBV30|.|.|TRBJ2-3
CAWTPSTDTQYF
TGTGCCTGGACCCCGAGCACAGATACGCAGTATTTT
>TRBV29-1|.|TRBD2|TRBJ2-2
CSVKLAENTGELFF
TGCAGCGTAAAACTAGCGGAGAACACCGGGGAGCTGTTTTTT
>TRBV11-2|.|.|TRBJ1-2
CASSLRAGEVDGYTF
TGTGCCAGCAGTTTAAGGGCAGGGGAAGTCGATGGCTACACCTTC
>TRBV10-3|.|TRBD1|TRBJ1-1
CATSPGQGGEAFF
TGTGCCACGTCCCCGGGACAGGGCGGTGAAGCTTTCTTT
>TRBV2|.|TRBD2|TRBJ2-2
CASRTSGGYYGELFF
TGTGCCAGCCGGACTAGCGGGGGCTACTACGGGGAGCTGTTTTTT
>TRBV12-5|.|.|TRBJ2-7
CASGHPIDRLLSYEQYF
TGTGCTAGTGGTCACCCAATCGACAGGCTACTCTCCTACGAGCAGTACTTC
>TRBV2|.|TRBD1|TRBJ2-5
CASTPRRGGGETQYF
TGTGCCAGCACCCCGAGGAGAGGGGGCGGTGAGACCCAGTACTTC
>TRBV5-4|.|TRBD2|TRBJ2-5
CASSRAGAMETQYF
TGTGCCAGCAGCCGAGCGGGAGCCATGGAGACCCAGTACTTC
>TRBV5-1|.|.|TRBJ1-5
CASSLDGGNQPQHF
TGCGCCAGCAGCTTGGATGGGGGGAATCAGCCCCAGCATTTT
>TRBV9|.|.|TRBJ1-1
CASSVAPGPLGAEAFF
TGTGCCAGCAGCGTAGCTCCAGGGCCCTTAGGGGCTGAAGCTTTCTTT
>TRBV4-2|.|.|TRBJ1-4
CASSRELSGFGEKLFF
TGTGCCAGCAGCCGAGAGCTCTCAGGGTTTGGGGAAAAACTGTTTTTT
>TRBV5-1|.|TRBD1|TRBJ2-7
CASSSPGQGRPQYF
TGCGCCAGCAGCTCTCCGGGACAGGGCCGTCCTCAGTACTTC
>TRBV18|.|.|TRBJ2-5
CASSPPSGLETQYF
TGTGCCAGCTCACCACCGTCGGGGTTGGAGACCCAGTACTTC
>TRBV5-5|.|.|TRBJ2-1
CASSSTYYNEQFF
TGTGCCAGCAGCTCCACTTACTACAATGAGCAGTTCTTC
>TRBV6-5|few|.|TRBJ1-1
CASSYRPRDTEAFF
TGTGCCAGCAGTTACCGACCCCGGGACACTGAAGCTTTCTTT
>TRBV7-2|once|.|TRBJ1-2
CASTRAGGNYGYTF
TGTGCCAGCACTCGAGCGGGGGGCAACTATGGCTACACCTTC
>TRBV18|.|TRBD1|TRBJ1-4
CASSMGQTNEKLFF
TGTGCCAGCTCTATGGGACAGACTAATGAAAAACTGTTTTTT
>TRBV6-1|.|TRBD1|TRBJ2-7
CASSRDSSSYEQYF
TGTGCCAGCAGCCGGGACAGCAGCTCCTACGAGCAGTACTTC
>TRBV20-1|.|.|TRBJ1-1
CSARGATEAFF
TGCAGTGCTAGGGGAGCCACTGAAGCTTTCTTT
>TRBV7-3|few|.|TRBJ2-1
CASSPSSYNEQFF
TGTGCCAGCAGCCCGTCTTCCTACAATGAGCAGTTCTTC
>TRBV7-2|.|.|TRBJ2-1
CASNPTVDEQFF
TGTGCCAGCAACCCAACGGTCGATGAGCAGTTCTTC
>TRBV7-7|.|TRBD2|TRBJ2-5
CASSRAGRKETQYF
TGTGCCAGCAGCCGAGCGGGGCGTAAAGAGACCCAGTACTTC
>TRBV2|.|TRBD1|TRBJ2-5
CASSTRDSPKETQYF
TGTGCCAGCAGTACGAGGGACAGTCCGAAAGAGACCCAGTACTTC
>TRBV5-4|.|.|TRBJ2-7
CASSPGGVMAEQYF
TGTGCCAGCAGCCCCGGCGGGGTGATGGCCGAGCAGTACTTC
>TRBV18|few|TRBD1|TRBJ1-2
CASSPDRASFNYGYTF
TGTGCCAGCTCACCAGACAGGGCTAGCTTTAACTATGGCTACACCTTC
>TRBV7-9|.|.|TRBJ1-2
CASSLNRDSFNYGYTF
TGTGCCAGCAGCTTGAACAGAGACAGTTTTAACTATGGCTACACCTTC